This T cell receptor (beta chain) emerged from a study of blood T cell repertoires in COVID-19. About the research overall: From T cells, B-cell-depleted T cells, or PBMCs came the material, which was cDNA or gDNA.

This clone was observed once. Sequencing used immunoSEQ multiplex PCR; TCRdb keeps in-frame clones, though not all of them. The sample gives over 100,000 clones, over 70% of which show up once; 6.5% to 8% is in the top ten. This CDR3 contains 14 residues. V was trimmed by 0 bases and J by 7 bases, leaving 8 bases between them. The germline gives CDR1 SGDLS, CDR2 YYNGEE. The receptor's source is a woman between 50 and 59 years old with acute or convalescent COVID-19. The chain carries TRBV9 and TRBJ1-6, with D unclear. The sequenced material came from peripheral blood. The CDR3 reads CASSVGSENSPLHF. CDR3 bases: TGTGCCAGCAGCGTAGGCAGCGAGAATTCACCCCTCCACTTT.